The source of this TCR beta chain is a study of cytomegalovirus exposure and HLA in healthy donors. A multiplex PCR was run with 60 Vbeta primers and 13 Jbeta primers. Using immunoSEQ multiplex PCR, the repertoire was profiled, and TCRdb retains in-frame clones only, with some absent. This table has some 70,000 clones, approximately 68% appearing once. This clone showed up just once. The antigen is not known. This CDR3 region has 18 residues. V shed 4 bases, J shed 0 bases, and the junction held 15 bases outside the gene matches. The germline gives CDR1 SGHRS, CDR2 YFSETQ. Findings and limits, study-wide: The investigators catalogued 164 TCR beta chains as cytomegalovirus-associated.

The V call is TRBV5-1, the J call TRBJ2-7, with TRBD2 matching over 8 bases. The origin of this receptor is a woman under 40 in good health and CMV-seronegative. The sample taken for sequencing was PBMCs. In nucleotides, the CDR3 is TGCGCCAGCAGCCCCCGGCAGGGCGGGGGGTCAGGCTCCTACGAGCAGTACTTC. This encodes CASSPRQGGGSGSYEQYF. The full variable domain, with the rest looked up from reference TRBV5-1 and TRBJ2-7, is KAGVTQTPRYLIKTRGQQVTLSCSPISGHRSVSWYQQTPGQGLQFLFEYFSETQRNKGNFPGRFSGRQFSNSRSEMNVSTLELGDSALYLCASSPRQGGGSGSYEQYFGPGTRLTVT.